This TCR beta chain was observed in a study of immune aging and cytomegalovirus after organ transplant (dated by TCRdb to 2020 to 2022). Study-wide context: All transplant recipients received three-drug immunosuppression with prednisone, tacrolimus, and mycophenolate. What the work shows at the level of the full study, not this receptor alone: Since the sequencing data did not include a CD57 measurement, a conservative gene-based definition of aging was used in its place. Following viremia, aged-phenotype cells rose post-transplant in clones of any size, with the rise occurring earlier in large clones (days 200-264) than in small clones. Large clones contained a higher proportion of TEMRA cells, and the seven largest clones (roughly 2,000 cells) acquired aged and TEMRA cells while losing TCM cells.

Libraries were prepared through single-cell sequencing. Data came from an Illumina NovaSeq 6000. The BD Rhapsody Targeted mRNA and AbSeq Reagent Kit, in a microwell format, was used for cell capture and library preparation. The libraries included TCR, sample tags, AbSeq, and targeted mRNA from the Human T-Cell Expression Panel, along with custom TOX and TOX2 primers. Sequencing of the libraries was done on an Illumina NovaSeq. The paper's data handling went like this. The analysis covered around 10,000 cells in total, of which 7076 were CD8 T cells and around 4,900 were CD8 T cells with an identifiable TCR CDR3. The BD Rhapsody Targeted Analysis Pipeline, including V(D)J processing, was run on the Seven Bridges Genomics platform to process the raw data. SeqGeq 1.6.0 was used for quality control, Sample Tag demultiplexing with Lex-BDSMK, clone identification with VDJ Explorer, and Seurat clustering. Clones comprising <1% of CD8 T cells were considered non-expanded; clones comprising >2.5% of the sample were considered clonal expansions. The public reads were run again by TCRdb, first through fastp at Q25 and then through MiXCR, and only productive beta chains were kept. Each CDR3 protein appears once, grouped with its most common genes and DNA. It is TCRdb's table, rather than the study itself, that gives the V and J calls and clone size. The sample table shows approximately 22,000 distinct CDR3 sequences, and around 33% are seen once. 20% to 30% of the sample is in the top ten clones.

Trimming removed 4 bases from V and 3 bases from J; the gene matches leave 3 bases unexplained. From a lookup of the germline V gene (reference sequence), CDR1 and CDR2 are LNHDA and SQIVND. The CDR3 spans 15 residues, from the cysteine through the phenylalanine. The sequence is cut down to CDR3 DNA, 45 bases in frame from base 1. This sample's time point label indicates: five sample-tagged time points from pre-transplant (day -1) to day 368 post-transplant, pooled. After thawing, PBMC were stimulated with a CMV IE-1 overlapping peptide library for eleven to twelve hours, with no transport inhibitors added. After being thawed and rested overnight, the cells were stimulated in R10 medium along with CD28/CD49d costimulation. The IE-1 peptide library was made up of 15-amino-acid peptides with 11-amino-acid overlaps. Samples from each time point were barcoded using BD Single-Cell Multiplexing Kit Sample Tags, then pooled and stained with sorting antibodies plus oligo-conjugated anti-CD45RA. A BD FACSAria III was used to sort CMV-responsive CD8+CD137+ and CD4+CD154+ T cells at 4-way purity. Blood samples were drawn into EDTA vacutainers and processed by Ficoll gradient within 1-24 hours.

This clonotype is identified as medium-sized (0.01 to 0.1%). What this receptor recognizes is not known. No qualities accompany the bases; no much larger clone lies one base away. This receptor was obtained from a female donor who had a heart transplant and CMV viremia. The source material was CMV peptide-activated CD4+ and CD8+ T cells sorted from blood, sampled at five time points, pooled. Explained via the paper, the cell subset or site label denotes: sorted CD8+CD137+ and CD4+CD154+ T cells after 11 to 12 h CMV IE-1 peptide stimulation. This chain joins TRBV19 to TRBJ2-1; 10 bases in between match TRBD2. Here the CDR3 is given as CASSKLAGYYNEQFF. At the DNA level, the sequence is TGTGCCAGTAGTAAACTAGCGGGATACTACAATGAGCAGTTCTTC.